A selection of T cell receptor beta chains follows, all from one sample in a study of blood T cell repertoires in COVID-19. This table comes from immunoSEQ multiplex PCR, and its TCRdb copy is limited to in-frame clones, with some not included. The sample records approximately 140,000 clones, 65% to 80% being singletons. Sequencing input: peripheral blood. Receptors were obtained from a man aged 45-60 years with acute or convalescent COVID-19. Each CDR3 is given with its conserved first and last residue. The order of the fields is D gene, clone size, V gene, J gene, CDR3 protein, CDR3 DNA. The D gene is left open where the match is weak. Expanded clones get a size class; other rows say once, few or many, or leave the size out.

D: TRBD1
size: .
V: TRBV10-3
J: TRBJ1-6
CDR3: CAITPGQGNSPLHF
DNA: TGTGCCATCACCCCCGGACAGGGAAATTCACCCCTCCACTTT

D: .
size: .
V: TRBV2
J: TRBJ2-1
CDR3: CASSELGRVGNEQFF
DNA: TGTGCCAGCAGTGAATTAGGGCGGGTTGGCAATGAGCAGTTCTTC

D: .
size: .
V: TRBV3-1/TRBV3-2
J: TRBJ2-2
CDR3: CASSQVGGTGELFF
DNA: TGTGCCAGCAGCCAAGTCGGCGGGACCGGGGAGCTGTTTTTT

D: TRBD1
size: .
V: TRBV9
J: TRBJ1-6
CDR3: CASSAGTGSSYNSPLHF
DNA: TGTGCCAGCAGCGCCGGGACAGGGAGCTCCTATAATTCACCCCTCCACTTT

D: .
size: .
V: TRBV6-5
J: TRBJ2-5
CDR3: CASLGGETQYF
DNA: TGTGCCAGCCTCGGCGGGGAGACCCAGTACTTC

D: TRBD2
size: .
V: TRBV11-2
J: TRBJ2-2
CDR3: CASSLRGANTGELFF
DNA: TGTGCCAGCAGCTTACGGGGGGCGAACACCGGGGAGCTGTTTTTT

D: TRBD2
size: .
V: TRBV14
J: TRBJ2-5
CDR3: CASSRIGTSLVGGTQYF
DNA: TGTGCCAGCAGCCGGATCGGGACTAGCCTTGTGGGGGGTACCCAGTACTTC

D: .
size: few
V: TRBV5-1
J: TRBJ1-1
CDR3: CASSFQGFGAFF
DNA: TGCGCCAGCAGCTTTCAGGGTTTCGGGGCTTTCTTT

D: TRBD1
size: few
V: TRBV5-5
J: TRBJ2-1
CDR3: CASSLEGGAYNEQFF
DNA: TGTGCCAGCAGCTTGGAAGGGGGCGCTTACAATGAGCAGTTCTTC

D: .
size: .
V: TRBV29-1
J: TRBJ1-3
CDR3: CSVDSGVGNTIYF
DNA: TGCAGCGTTGACTCAGGGGTCGGAAACACCATATATTTT

D: .
size: .
V: TRBV5-4
J: TRBJ2-3
CDR3: CASRGGGGTDTQYF
DNA: TGTGCCAGCAGGGGGGGTGGCGGCACAGATACGCAGTATTTT

D: TRBD2
size: .
V: TRBV2
J: TRBJ2-7
CDR3: CASSDGSGGYEQYF
DNA: TGTGCCAGCAGTGATGGGAGCGGGGGCTACGAGCAGTACTTC

D: TRBD2
size: few
V: TRBV7-6
J: TRBJ2-3
CDR3: CASSLTGGSADTQYF
DNA: TGTGCCAGCAGCTTAACCGGGGGGAGCGCAGATACGCAGTATTTT

D: .
size: .
V: TRBV19
J: TRBJ2-5
CDR3: CASSILGSGGQETQYF
DNA: TGTGCCAGTAGTATCCTCGGTTCAGGAGGGCAAGAGACCCAGTACTTC

D: .
size: .
V: TRBV9
J: TRBJ2-2
CDR3: CASSKNRNPNTGELFF
DNA: TGTGCCAGCAGCAAAAACAGGAACCCGAACACCGGGGAGCTGTTTTTT

D: TRBD1
size: .
V: TRBV19
J: TRBJ1-1
CDR3: CASSIFQGARMIGTEAFF
DNA: TGTGCCAGTAGTATATTTCAGGGGGCTAGAATGATCGGCACTGAAGCTTTCTTT

D: TRBD1
size: .
V: TRBV28
J: TRBJ1-3
CDR3: CASSEAGTGSGNTIYF
DNA: TGTGCCAGCAGTGAAGCCGGGACAGGGTCTGGAAACACCATATATTTT

D: .
size: .
V: TRBV30
J: TRBJ1-5
CDR3: CAWSPHKGQPQHF
DNA: TGTGCCTGGAGTCCCCACAAGGGGCAGCCCCAGCATTTT

D: TRBD2
size: .
V: TRBV2
J: TRBJ2-3
CDR3: CASKVRLAGPTDTQYF
DNA: TGTGCCAGCAAGGTTCGGCTAGCGGGGCCCACAGATACGCAGTATTTT

D: TRBD1
size: .
V: TRBV7-2
J: TRBJ1-2
CDR3: CASSLVVGQGAGYTF
DNA: TGTGCCAGCAGCTTAGTGGTTGGACAGGGCGCCGGCTACACCTTC

D: .
size: .
V: TRBV9
J: TRBJ1-1
CDR3: CASSVPGGNEAFF
DNA: TGTGCCAGCAGCGTACCGGGGGGCAATGAAGCTTTCTTT

D: TRBD2
size: .
V: TRBV5-1
J: TRBJ2-6
CDR3: CASSPTSGGSSGANVLTF
DNA: TGCGCCAGCAGCCCGACTAGCGGGGGGAGCTCTGGGGCCAACGTCCTGACTTTC

D: .
size: many
V: TRBV21-1
J: TRBJ1-6
CDR3: CASSKARQGSNSPLHF
DNA: TGTGCCAGCAGCAAAGCTCGACAGGGGTCTAATTCACCCCTCCACTTT

D: TRBD1
size: .
V: TRBV6-5
J: TRBJ1-6
CDR3: CASRRDRGYNSPLHF
DNA: TGTGCCAGCAGAAGGGACAGGGGGTATAATTCACCCCTCCACTTT

D: .
size: .
V: TRBV5-6
J: TRBJ2-4
CDR3: CASSLRGTDIQYF
DNA: TGTGCCAGCAGCTTAAGGGGGACGGACATTCAGTACTTC

D: TRBD1
size: .
V: TRBV24-1
J: TRBJ2-1
CDR3: CATSDPGTGNNEQFF
DNA: TGTGCCACCAGTGATCCCGGGACAGGGAACAATGAGCAGTTCTTC

D: .
size: .
V: TRBV10-3
J: TRBJ1-1
CDR3: CAISLQENTEAFF
DNA: TGTGCCATCAGCCTACAGGAGAACACTGAAGCTTTCTTT

D: .
size: few
V: TRBV29-1
J: TRBJ1-2
CDR3: CSVEANSGNGYTF
DNA: TGCAGCGTTGAAGCCAACAGCGGGAATGGCTACACCTTC

D: .
size: .
V: TRBV6-4
J: TRBJ2-1
CDR3: CASSSDSNNEQFF
DNA: TGTGCCAGCAGCTCCGACAGTAACAATGAGCAGTTCTTC

D: TRBD1
size: .
V: TRBV25-1
J: TRBJ2-5
CDR3: CASREGARVETQYF
DNA: TGTGCCAGCCGTGAGGGGGCGCGGGTGGAGACCCAGTACTTC

D: .
size: .
V: TRBV5-1
J: TRBJ1-4
CDR3: CASSLQTSTNEKLFF
DNA: TGCGCCAGCAGCCTACAGACATCAACTAATGAAAAACTGTTTTTT

D: .
size: .
V: TRBV4-1
J: TRBJ2-2
CDR3: CASSQETGRGAGELFF
DNA: TGCGCCAGCAGCCAAGAAACGGGCAGGGGGGCCGGGGAGCTGTTTTTT

D: TRBD2
size: .
V: TRBV6-6
J: TRBJ2-2
CDR3: CASSSGGATGELFF
DNA: TGTGCCAGCAGTTCGGGGGGAGCAACCGGGGAGCTGTTTTTT